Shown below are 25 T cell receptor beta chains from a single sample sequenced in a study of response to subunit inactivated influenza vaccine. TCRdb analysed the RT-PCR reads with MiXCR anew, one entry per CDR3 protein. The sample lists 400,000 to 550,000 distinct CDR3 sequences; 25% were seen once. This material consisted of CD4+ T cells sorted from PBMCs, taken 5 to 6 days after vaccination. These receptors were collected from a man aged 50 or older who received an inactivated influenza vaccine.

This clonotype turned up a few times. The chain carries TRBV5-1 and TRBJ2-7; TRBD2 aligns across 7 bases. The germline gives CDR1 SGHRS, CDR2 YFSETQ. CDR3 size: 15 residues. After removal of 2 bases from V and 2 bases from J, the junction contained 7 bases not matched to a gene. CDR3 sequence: CASSLLATGTYEQYF. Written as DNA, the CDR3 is TGCGCCAGCAGCTTACTAGCGACTGGAACCTACGAGCAGTACTTC.

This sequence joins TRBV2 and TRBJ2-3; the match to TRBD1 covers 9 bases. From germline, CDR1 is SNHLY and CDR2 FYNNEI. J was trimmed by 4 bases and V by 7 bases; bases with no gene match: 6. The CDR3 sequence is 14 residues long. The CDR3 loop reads CASKSRDRADTQYF. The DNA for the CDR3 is TGTGCCAGCAAATCCCGGGACAGGGCAGATACGCAGTATTTT.

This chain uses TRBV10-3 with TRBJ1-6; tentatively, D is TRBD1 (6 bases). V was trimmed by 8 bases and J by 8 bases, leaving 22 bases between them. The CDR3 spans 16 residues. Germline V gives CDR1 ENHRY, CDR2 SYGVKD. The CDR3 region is CAIGIRRAGVDSPLHF. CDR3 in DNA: TGTGCCATCGGGATAAGAAGGGCAGGGGTAGATTCACCCCTCCACTTT.

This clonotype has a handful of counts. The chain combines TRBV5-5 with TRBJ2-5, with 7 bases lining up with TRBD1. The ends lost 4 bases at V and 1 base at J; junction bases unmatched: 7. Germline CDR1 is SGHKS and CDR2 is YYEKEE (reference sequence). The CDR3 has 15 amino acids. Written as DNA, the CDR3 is TGTGCCAGCAGCCCCGGGGACAGAGGCCAAGAGACCCAGTACTTC. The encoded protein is CASSPGDRGQETQYF.

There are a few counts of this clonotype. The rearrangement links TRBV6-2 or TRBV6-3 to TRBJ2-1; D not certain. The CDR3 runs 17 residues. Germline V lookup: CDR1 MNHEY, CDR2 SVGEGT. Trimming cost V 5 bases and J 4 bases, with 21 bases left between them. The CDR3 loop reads CASSPKTLRNLYNEQFF. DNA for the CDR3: TGTGCCAGCAGTCCGAAAACGTTACGGAACCTATACAATGAGCAGTTCTTC.

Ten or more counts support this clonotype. CDR3 nucleotides: TGTGCCAGCAGTGGGACAAAAGAAAAACTGTTTTTT. It is translated as CASSGTKEKLFF. The gene calls are TRBV6-6 and TRBJ1-4; D possibly corresponds to TRBD1 (6 bases). The CDR3 has 12 residues. The germline CDR1 and CDR2 sequences are MNHNY and SVGAGI (reference sequence). V was pared by 5 bases and J by 8 bases, with 9 bases between.

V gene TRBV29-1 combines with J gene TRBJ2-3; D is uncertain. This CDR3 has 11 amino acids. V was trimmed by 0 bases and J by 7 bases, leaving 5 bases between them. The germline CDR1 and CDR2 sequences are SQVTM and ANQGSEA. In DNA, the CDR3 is TGCAGCGTTGAAGATAGGCATACGCAGTATTTT. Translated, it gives CSVEDRHTQYF.

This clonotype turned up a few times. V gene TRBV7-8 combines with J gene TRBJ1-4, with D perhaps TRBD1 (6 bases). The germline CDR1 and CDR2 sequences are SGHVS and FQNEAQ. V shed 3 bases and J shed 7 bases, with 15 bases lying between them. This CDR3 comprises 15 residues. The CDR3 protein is CASSLMSQGSEKLFF. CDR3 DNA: TGTGCCAGCAGCTTGATGAGTCAGGGGAGTGAAAAACTGTTTTTT.

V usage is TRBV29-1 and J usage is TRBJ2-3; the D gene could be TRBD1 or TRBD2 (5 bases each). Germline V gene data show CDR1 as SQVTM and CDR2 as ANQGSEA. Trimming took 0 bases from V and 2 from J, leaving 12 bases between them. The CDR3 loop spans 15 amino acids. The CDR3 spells CSVEDRSGPTDTQYF. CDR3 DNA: TGCAGCGTTGAAGATCGGTCGGGACCCACAGATACGCAGTATTTT.

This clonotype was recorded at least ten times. CDR3 nucleotide sequence: TGTGCCAGCAGCGCAAGGGACAGGGTATACAATGAGCAGTTCTTC. Protein product: CASSARDRVYNEQFF. The chain uses TRBV5-6 and TRBJ2-1; 9 positions match TRBD1. This CDR3 region has 15 residues. The J segment lost 4 bases and the V segment lost 4 bases, leaving 6 bases of the junction unmatched. Germline V gives CDR1 SGHDT, CDR2 YYEEEE.

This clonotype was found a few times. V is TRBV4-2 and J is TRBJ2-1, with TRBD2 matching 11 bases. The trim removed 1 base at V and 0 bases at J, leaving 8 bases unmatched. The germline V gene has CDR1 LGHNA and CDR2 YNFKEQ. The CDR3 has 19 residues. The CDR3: CASSQALAGGVSSYNEQFF. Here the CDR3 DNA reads TGTGCCAGCAGCCAAGCCCTAGCGGGAGGTGTAAGCTCCTACAATGAGCAGTTCTTC.

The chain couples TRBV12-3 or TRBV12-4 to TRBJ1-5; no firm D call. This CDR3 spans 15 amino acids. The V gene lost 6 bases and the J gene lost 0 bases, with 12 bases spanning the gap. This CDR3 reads CASSRDWDSNQPQHF. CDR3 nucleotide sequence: TGTGCCAGCAGCCGCGACTGGGATAGCAATCAGCCCCAGCATTTT.

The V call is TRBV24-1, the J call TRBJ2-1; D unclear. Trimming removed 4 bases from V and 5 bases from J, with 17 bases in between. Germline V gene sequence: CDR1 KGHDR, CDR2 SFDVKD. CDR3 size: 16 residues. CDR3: CATSDRNRVGNNEQFF. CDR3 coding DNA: TGTGCCACCAGTGACCGCAATAGAGTAGGGAACAATGAGCAGTTCTTC.

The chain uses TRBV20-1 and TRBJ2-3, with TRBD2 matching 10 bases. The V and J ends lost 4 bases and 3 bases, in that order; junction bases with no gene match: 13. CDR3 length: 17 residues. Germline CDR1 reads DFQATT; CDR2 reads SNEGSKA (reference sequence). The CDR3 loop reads CSATPPSGRVGTDTQYF. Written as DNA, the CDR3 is TGCAGTGCTACCCCCCCCAGCGGGAGGGTTGGGACAGATACGCAGTATTTT.

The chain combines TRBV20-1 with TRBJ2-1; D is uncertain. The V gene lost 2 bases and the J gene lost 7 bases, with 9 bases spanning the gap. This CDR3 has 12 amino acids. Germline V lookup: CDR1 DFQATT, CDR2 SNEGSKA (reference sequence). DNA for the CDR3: TGCAGTGCTAGATCGCGGTCGAATGAGCAGTTCTTC. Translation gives CSARSRSNEQFF.

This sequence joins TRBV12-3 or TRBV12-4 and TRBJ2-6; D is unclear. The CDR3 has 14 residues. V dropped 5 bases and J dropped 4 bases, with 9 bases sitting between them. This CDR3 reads CASSNSPGANVLTF. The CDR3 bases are TGTGCCAGCAGTAACTCCCCCGGGGCCAACGTCCTGACTTTC.

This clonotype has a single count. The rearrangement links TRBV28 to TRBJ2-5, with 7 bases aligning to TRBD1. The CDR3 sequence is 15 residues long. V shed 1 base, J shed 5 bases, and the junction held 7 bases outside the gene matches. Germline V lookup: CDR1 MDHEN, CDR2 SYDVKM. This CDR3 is CASSLLAGGWETQYF. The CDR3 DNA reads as TGTGCCAGCAGTTTATTGGCAGGGGGTTGGGAGACCCAGTACTTC.

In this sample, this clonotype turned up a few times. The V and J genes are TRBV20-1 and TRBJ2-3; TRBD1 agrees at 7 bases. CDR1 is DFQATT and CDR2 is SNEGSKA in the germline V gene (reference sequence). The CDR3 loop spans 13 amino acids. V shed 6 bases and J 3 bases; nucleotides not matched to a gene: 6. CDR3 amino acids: CSARDSLTDTQYF. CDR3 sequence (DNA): TGCAGTGCCCGGGACAGCTTGACAGATACGCAGTATTTT.

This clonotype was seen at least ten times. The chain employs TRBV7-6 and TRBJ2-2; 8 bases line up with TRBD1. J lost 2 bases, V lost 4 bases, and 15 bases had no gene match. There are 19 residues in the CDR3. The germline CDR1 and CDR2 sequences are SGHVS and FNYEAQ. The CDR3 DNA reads TGTGCCAGCAGCTGGGACGCCGGGACAGGCGATAGAAACACCGGGGAGCTGTTTTTT. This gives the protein CASSWDAGTGDRNTGELFF.

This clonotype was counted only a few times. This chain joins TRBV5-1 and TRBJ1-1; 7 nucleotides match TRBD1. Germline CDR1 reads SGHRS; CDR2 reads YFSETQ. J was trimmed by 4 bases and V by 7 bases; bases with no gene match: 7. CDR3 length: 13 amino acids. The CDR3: CASGSQGFTEAFF. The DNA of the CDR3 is TGCGCCAGCGGCTCACAGGGGTTCACTGAAGCTTTCTTT.

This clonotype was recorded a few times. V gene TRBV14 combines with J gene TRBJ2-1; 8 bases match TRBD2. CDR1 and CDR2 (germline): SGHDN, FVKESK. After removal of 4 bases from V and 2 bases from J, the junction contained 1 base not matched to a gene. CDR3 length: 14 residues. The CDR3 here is CASSRRGAYNEQFF. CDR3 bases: TGTGCCAGCAGCCGGCGGGGGGCCTACAATGAGCAGTTCTTC.

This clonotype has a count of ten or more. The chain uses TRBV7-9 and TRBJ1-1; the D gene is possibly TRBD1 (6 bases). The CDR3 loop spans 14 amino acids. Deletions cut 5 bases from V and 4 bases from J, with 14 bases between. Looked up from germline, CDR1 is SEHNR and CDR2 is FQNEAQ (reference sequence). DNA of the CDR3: TGTGCCAGCAGCCCAGGGGACTTCGGCACTGAAGCTTTCTTT. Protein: CASSPGDFGTEAFF.

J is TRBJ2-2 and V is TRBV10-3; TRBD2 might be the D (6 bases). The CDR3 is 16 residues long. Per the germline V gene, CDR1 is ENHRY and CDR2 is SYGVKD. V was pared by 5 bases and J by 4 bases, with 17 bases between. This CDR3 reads CAISLTSLTTTGELFF. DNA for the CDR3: TGTGCCATCAGTTTGACTAGTCTTACCACCACCGGGGAGCTGTTTTTT.

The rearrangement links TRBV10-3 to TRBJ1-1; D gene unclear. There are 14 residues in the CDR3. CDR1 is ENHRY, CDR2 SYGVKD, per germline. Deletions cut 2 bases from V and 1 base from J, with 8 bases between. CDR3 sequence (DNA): TGTGCCATCAGTGAGGGACGAACGAACACTGAAGCTTTCTTT. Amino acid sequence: CAISEGRTNTEAFF.

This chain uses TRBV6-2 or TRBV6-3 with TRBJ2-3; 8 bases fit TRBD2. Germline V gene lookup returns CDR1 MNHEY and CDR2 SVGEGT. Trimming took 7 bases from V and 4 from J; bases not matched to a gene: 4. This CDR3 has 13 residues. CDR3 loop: CASTLRGADTQYF. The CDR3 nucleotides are TGTGCCAGCACTTTGCGGGGGGCAGATACGCAGTATTTT.